A single sample gave rise to the 2 T cell receptor beta chains below, sequenced in a study of OX40 agonist ivuxolimab in advanced cancers. Sequencing was performed with immunoSEQ multiplex PCR; in TCRdb, only in-frame clones are kept and a portion is missing. The table includes around 88,000 clones, 92% detected once. This specimen was CD4+ or CD8+ T cells sorted from blood, taken in a trial of the OX40 agonist ivuxolimab. The receptor set was obtained from an adult with an advanced solid tumor such as melanoma, head and neck, liver or kidney cancer.

This clone was counted a few times. The chain combines TRBV19 with TRBJ2-1, with 9 bases aligning to TRBD2. CDR1 and CDR2 from the germline V gene are LNHDA and SQIVND (reference sequence). The CDR3 consists of 14 residues. V dropped 6 bases and J dropped 5; count of bases not matched to a gene: 5. The CDR3 is CASRSGLAHNEQFF. As DNA, the CDR3 is TGTGCCAGTAGATCGGGACTAGCCCACAATGAGCAGTTCTTC.

CDR3 DNA sequence: TGTGCCAGCAGTAACAGGGGGTCTGGAAACACCATATATTTT. Protein: CASSNRGSGNTIYF. The genes are TRBV25-1 and TRBJ1-3, with TRBD1 matching 8 bases. This CDR3 is 14 amino acids long. With 5 bases clipped from V and 1 base from J, the junction kept 1 base outside the gene matches. CDR1 and CDR2 from the germline V gene are MGHDK and SYGVNS.